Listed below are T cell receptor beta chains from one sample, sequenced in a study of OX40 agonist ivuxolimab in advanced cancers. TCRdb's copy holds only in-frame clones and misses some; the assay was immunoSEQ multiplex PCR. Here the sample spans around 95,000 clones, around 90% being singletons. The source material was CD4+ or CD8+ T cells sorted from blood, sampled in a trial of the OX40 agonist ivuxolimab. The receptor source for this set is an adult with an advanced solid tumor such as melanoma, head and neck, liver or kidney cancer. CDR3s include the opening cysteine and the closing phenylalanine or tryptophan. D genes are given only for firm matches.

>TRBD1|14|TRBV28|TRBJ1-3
TGTGCCATCTTAGGGACAGGACGGGGAAACACCATATATTTT
CAILGTGRGNTIYF
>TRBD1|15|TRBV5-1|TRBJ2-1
TGCGCCAGCAGCTTGCTAGGACAGGGTACCAATGAGCAGTTCTTC
CASSLLGQGTNEQFF
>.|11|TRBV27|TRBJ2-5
TGTGCCAGCAGAGGATGGGAGACCCAGTACTTC
CASRGWETQYF
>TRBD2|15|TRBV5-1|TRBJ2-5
TGCGCCAGCAGCCGGGGACTAGCGGGTGAGGAGACCCAGTACTTC
CASSRGLAGEETQYF
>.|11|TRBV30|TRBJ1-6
TGTGCCTGGAGTTTGTTTTCACCCCTCCACTTT
CAWSLFSPLHF
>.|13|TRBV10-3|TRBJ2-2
TGTGCCATCAGTGCACAGAACACCGGGGAGCTGTTTTTT
CAISAQNTGELFF
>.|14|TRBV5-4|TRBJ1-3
TGTGCCAGCAGCCGTGACAGGTCCGGAAACACCATATATTTT
CASSRDRSGNTIYF
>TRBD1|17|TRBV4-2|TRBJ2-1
TGTGCCAGCAGCCATGCGTTAGACAGGGAGAAGGACAATGAGCAGTTCTTC
CASSHALDREKDNEQFF
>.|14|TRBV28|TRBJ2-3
TGTGCCAGCAGTTTGAACAGGGGCACAGATACGCAGTATTTT
CASSLNRGTDTQYF
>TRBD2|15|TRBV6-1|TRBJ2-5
TGTGCCAGCAGCCAAGGAGGGACTATCCAAGAGACCCAGTACTTC
CASSQGGTIQETQYF
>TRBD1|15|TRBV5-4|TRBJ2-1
TGTGCCAGCAGCGAGACCGGGACAGAGTACAATGAGCAGTTCTTC
CASSETGTEYNEQFF
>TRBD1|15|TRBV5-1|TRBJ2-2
TGCGCCAGCAGTTTAGGACAGGGAGACACCGGGGAGCTGTTTTTT
CASSLGQGDTGELFF
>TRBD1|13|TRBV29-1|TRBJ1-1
TGCAGCGTTGCTCAGGGGGCGGACACTGAAGCTTTCTTT
CSVAQGADTEAFF
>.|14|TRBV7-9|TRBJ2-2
TGTGCCACCCCACAGGCCGTGAACACCGGGGAGCTGTTTTTT
CATPQAVNTGELFF